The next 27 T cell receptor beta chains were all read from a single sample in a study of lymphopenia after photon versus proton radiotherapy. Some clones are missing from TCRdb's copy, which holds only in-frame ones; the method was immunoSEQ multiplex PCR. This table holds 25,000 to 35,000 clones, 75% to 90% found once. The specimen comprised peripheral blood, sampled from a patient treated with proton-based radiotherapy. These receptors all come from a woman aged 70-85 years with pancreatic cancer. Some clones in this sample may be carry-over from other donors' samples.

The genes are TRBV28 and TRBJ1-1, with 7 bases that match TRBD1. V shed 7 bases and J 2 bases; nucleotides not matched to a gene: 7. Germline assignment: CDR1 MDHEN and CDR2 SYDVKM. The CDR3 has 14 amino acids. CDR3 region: CASIAGTANTEAFF. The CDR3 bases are TGTGCCAGCATTGCCGGGACAGCTAACACTGAAGCTTTCTTT.

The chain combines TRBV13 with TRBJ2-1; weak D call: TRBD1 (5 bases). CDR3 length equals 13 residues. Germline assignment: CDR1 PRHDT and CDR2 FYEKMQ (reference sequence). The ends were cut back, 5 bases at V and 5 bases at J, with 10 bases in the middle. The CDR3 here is CASSPDTDNEQFF. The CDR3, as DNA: TGTGCCAGCAGCCCGGACACCGACAATGAGCAGTTCTTC.

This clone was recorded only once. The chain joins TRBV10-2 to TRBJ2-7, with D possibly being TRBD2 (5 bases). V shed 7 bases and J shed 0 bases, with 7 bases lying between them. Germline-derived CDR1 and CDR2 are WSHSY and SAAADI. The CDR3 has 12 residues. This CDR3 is CASTSSSYEQYF. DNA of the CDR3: TGCGCCAGCACTAGCAGCTCCTACGAGCAGTACTTC.

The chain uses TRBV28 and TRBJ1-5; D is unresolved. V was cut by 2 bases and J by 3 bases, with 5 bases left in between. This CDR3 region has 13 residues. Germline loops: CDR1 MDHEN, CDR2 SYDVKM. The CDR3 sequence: CASSLDVNQPQHF. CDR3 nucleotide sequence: TGTGCCAGCAGTTTAGACGTCAATCAGCCCCAGCATTTT.

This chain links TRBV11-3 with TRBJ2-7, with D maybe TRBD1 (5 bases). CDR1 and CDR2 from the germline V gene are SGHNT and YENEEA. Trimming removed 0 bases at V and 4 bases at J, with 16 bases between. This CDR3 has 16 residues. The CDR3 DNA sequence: TGTGCCAGCAGCTTAGACCGCGGCAGGGAAGCGTACGAGCAGTACTTC. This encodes CASSLDRGREAYEQYF.

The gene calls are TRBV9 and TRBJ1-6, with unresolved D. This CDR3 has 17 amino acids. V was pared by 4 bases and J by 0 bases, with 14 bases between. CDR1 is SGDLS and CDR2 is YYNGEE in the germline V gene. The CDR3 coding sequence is TGTGCCAGCAGCCCCGGAAACCCGAGCTCCTATAATTCACCCCTCCACTTT. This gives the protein CASSPGNPSSYNSPLHF.

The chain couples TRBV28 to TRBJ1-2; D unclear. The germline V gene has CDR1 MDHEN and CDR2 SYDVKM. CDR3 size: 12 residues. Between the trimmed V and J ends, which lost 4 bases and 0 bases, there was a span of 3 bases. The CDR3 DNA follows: TGTGCCAGCAGTTCCTCTAACTATGGCTACACCTTC. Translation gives CASSSSNYGYTF.

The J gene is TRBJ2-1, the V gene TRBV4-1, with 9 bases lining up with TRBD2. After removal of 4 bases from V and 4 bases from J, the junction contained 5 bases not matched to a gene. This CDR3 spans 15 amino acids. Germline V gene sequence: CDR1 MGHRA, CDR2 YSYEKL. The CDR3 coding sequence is TGCGCCAGCAGCCGTTCTAGCGGGGATTACAATGAGCAGTTCTTC. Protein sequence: CASSRSSGDYNEQFF.

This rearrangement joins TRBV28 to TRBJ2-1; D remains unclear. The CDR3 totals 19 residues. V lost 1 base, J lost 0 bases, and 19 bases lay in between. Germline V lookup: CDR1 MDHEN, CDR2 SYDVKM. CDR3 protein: CASSLLRFGRSNSYNEQFF. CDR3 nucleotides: TGTGCCAGCAGTTTATTGAGATTTGGGCGTTCCAACTCCTACAATGAGCAGTTCTTC. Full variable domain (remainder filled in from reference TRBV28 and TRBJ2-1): DVKVTQSSRYLVKRTGEKVFLECVQDMDHENMFWYRQDPGLGLRLIYFSYDVKMKEKGDIPEGYSVSREKKERFSLILESASTNQTSMYLCASSLLRFGRSNSYNEQFFGPGTRLTVL.

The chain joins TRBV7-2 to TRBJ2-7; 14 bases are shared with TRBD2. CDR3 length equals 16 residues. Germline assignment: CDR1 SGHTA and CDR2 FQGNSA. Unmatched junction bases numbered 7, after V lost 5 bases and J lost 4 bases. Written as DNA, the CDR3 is TGTGCCAGCAGCGGTGGGACTAGCGGGAGTAGATACGAGCAGTACTTC. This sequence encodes CASSGGTSGSRYEQYF.

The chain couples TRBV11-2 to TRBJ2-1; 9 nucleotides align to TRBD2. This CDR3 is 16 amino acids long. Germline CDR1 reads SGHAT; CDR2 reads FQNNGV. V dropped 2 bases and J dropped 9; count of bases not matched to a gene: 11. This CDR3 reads CASSLQLAGKGFEQFF. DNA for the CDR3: TGTGCCAGCAGCTTACAGCTAGCGGGAAAGGGATTTGAGCAGTTCTTC.

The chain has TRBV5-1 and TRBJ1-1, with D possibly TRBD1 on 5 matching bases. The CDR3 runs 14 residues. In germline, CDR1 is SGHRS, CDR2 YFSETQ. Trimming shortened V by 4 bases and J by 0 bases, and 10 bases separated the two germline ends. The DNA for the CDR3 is TGCGCCAGCAGCCCCCGGGACTTGAACACTGAAGCTTTCTTT. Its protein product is CASSPRDLNTEAFF.

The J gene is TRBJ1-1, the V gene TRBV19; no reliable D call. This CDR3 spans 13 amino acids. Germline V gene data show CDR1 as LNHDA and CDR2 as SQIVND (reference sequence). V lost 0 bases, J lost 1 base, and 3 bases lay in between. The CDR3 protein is CASSIETNTEAFF. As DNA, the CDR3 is TGTGCCAGTAGTATAGAGACGAACACTGAAGCTTTCTTT.

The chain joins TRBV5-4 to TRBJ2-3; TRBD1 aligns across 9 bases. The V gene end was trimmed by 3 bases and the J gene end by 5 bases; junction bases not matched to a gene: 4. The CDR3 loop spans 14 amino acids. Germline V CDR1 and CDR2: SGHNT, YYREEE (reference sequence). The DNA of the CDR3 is TGTGCCAGCAGCTCAGACAGGGGGGGAGATACGCAGTATTTT. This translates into CASSSDRGGDTQYF. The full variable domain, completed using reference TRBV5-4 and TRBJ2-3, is ETGVTQSPTHLIKTRGQQVTLRCSSQSGHNTVSWYQQALGQGPQFIFQYYREEENGRGNFPPRFSGLQFPNYSSELNVNALELDDSALYLCASSSDRGGDTQYFGPGTRLTVL.

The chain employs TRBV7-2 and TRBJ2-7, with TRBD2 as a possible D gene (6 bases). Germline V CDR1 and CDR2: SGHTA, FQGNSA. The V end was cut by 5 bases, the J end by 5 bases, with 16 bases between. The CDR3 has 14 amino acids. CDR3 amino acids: CASSPGVSGHEQYF. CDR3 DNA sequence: TGTGCCAGCAGCCCGGGAGTCAGTGGCCACGAGCAGTACTTC.

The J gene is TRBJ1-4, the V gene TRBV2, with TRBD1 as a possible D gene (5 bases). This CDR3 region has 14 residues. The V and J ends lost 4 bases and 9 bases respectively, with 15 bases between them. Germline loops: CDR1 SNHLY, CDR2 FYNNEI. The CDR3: CASSVREGMKKLFF. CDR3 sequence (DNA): TGTGCCAGCAGTGTCAGGGAGGGGATGAAAAAACTGTTTTTT.

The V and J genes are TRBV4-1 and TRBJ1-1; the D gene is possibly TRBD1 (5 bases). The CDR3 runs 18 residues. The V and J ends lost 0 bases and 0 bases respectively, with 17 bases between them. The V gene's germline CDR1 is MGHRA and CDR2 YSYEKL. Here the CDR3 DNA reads TGCGCCAGCAGCCAAGATGAGGCTCAGGGACCCATGAACACTGAAGCTTTCTTT. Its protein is CASSQDEAQGPMNTEAFF.

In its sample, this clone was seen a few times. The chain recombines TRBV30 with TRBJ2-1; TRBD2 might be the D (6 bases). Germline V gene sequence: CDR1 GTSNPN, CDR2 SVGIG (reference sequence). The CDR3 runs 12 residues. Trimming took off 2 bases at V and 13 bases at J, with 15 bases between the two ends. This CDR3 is CAWSFATSYQFF. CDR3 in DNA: TGTGCCTGGAGTTTCGCAACTAGCTACCAGTTCTTC.

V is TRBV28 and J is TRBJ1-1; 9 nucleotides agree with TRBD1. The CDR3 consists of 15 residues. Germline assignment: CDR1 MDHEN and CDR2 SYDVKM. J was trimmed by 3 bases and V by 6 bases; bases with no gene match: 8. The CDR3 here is CASRRTGAAYTEAFF. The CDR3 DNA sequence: TGTGCCAGCAGGCGGACAGGGGCGGCGTACACTGAAGCTTTCTTT.

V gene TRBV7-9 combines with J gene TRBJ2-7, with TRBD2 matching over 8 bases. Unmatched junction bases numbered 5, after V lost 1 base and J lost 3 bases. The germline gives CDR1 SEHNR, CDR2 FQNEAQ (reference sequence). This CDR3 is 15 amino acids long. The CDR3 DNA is TGTGCCAGCAGCTTAGGAGGGCGGGAGGACTACGAGCAGTACTTC. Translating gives CASSLGGREDYEQYF.

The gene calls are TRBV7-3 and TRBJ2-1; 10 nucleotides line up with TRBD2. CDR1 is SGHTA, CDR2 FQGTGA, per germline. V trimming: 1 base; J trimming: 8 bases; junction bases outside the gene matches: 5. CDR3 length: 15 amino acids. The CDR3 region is CASSLRASGSDEQFF. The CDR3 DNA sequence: TGTGCCAGCAGCTTAAGGGCTAGCGGGAGTGATGAGCAGTTCTTC.

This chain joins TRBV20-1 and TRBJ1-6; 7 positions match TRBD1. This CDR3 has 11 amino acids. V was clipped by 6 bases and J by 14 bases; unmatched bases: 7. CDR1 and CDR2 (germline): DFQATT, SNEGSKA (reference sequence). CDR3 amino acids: CSARPDRALHF. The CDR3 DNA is TGCAGTGCCAGACCCGACAGGGCCCTCCACTTT.

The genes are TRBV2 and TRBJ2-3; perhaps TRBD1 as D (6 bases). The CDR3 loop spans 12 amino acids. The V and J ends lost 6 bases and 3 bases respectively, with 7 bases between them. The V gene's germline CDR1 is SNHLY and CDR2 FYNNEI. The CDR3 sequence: CASSGQTDTQYF. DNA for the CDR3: TGTGCCAGCAGCGGACAGACAGATACGCAGTATTTT.

The DNA of the CDR3 is TGTGCCAGCAGTTATGTAGACTATGGCTACACCTTC. It codes for CASSYVDYGYTF. This rearrangement joins TRBV6-6 to TRBJ1-2; D is undetermined. V was trimmed by 3 bases and J by 3 bases, leaving 5 bases between them. This CDR3 has 12 amino acids. CDR1 is MNHNY, CDR2 SVGAGI, per germline (reference sequence).

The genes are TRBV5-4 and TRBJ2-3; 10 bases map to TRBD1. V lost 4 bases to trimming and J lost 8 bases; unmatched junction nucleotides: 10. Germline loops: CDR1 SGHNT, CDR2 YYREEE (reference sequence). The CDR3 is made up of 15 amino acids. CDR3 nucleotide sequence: TGTGCCAGCAGCGGGGACAGGGGCCACACGGGTACGCAGTATTTT. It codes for CASSGDRGHTGTQYF.

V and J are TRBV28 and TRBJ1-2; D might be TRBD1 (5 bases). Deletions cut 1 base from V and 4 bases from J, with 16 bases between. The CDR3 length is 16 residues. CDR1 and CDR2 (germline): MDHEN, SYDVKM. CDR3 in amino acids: CASSLFKGIRGYGYTF. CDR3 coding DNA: TGTGCCAGCAGTTTATTTAAGGGGATTCGTGGCTATGGCTACACCTTC.

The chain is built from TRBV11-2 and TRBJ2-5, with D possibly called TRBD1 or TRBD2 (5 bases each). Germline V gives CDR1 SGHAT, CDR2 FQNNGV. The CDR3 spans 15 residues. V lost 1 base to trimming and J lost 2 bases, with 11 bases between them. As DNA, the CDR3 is TGTGCCAGCAGCTTAGCTCGGGGCAGTCAAGAGACCCAGTACTTC. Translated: CASSLARGSQETQYF.